Listed below are T cell receptor beta chains from one sample, sequenced in a study of molecular identifiers for immune sequencing clone quantification. TCRdb reprocessed the PCR reads via MiXCR and lists one record per CDR3 protein. Among over 550,000 distinct CDR3 sequences listed, roughly 23% were seen once. Sequenced input: naive CD8+ T cells from blood, with Jurkat cell RNA spiked in. These TCRs come from a human donor in good health. Some libraries in this study had Jurkat cell RNA spiked in. Both conserved end residues are part of each CDR3. A D gene is named only where the DNA matches it firmly. Clone size is stated in some rows and not others, as once, few, many or a class when expanded.

j_gene | v_gene | d_gene | abundance | CDR3nt | CDR3aa
TRBJ1-5 | TRBV2 | - | many | TGTGCCAGCTCTTTATGGAGGGGCAATCAGCCCCAGCATTTT | CASSLWRGNQPQHF
TRBJ1-6 | TRBV4-1 | TRBD1 | - | TGCGCCAGCAGCCAAGCCGGGACAGGGGTTACACCCCTCCACTTT | CASSQAGTGVTPLHF
TRBJ2-1 | TRBV2 | TRBD2 | - | TGTGCCAGCAGTGAAACCCTCGTTACGGGGGGGCGATATGAGCAGTTCTTC | CASSETLVTGGRYEQFF
TRBJ1-5 | TRBV5-6 | TRBD1 | few | TGTGCCAGCACCAACTCTTACGGGACAGGGCTGAATCAGCCCCAGCATTTT | CASTNSYGTGLNQPQHF
TRBJ2-1 | TRBV10-1 | - | - | TGCGCCAGCAGTGAGTCGACGGTAGAGGTAGGGCAGTTCTTC | CASSESTVEVGQFF
TRBJ2-2 | TRBV19 | TRBD2 | few | TGTGCCAGTAGTCTGGGACTACTTAACACCGGGGAGCTGTTTTTT | CASSLGLLNTGELFF
TRBJ2-7 | TRBV27 | - | many | TGTGCCAGCAGTTATGGACTCGGGGGCTACGAGCAGTACTTC | CASSYGLGGYEQYF
TRBJ1-5 | TRBV27 | TRBD1 | many | TGTGCCAGCAGTCCCCCCGACAGGGCGGGCCAGCCCCAGCATTTT | CASSPPDRAGQPQHF
TRBJ2-1 | TRBV29-1 | - | many | TGCAGCGTTGAAGCAGAGGGGGGAAAGAGTAATGAGCAGTTCTTC | CSVEAEGGKSNEQFF
TRBJ2-5 | TRBV12-3/TRBV12-4 | - | few | TGTGCCAGCAGTTTAGCCCGAGGACAGCTCCAAGAGACCCAGTACTTC | CASSLARGQLQETQYF
TRBJ2-7 | TRBV12-3/TRBV12-4 | - | - | TGTGCCAGCAGCCGCGGGCTAACCCCCTGGGAGCAGTACTTC | CASSRGLTPWEQYF
TRBJ2-2 | TRBV5-6 | - | many | TGTGCCAGCAGCTTGGGGCGGGCGCTCACCGGGGAGCTGTTTTTT | CASSLGRALTGELFF
TRBJ2-2 | TRBV4-1 | TRBD1 | - | TGCGCCAGCAGCCAAGCCGGACCAGGGGGCGGTGGATCCGGGGAGCTGTTTTTT | CASSQAGPGGGGSGELFF
TRBJ1-1 | TRBV10-1 | - | - | TGCGCCAGCAGTGAGTCGGGCCCCTCCACTGAAGCTTTCTTT | CASSESGPSTEAFF
TRBJ2-7 | TRBV6-1 | TRBD1 | - | TGTGCCAGCGCCCGGACAGGGGAAGCCTACGCGCAGTACTTC | CASARTGEAYAQYF
TRBJ2-7 | TRBV11-2 | - | - | TGTGCCGGCAGCTTAAGGCACCTGGGCTACGAGCAGTACTTC | CAGSLRHLGYEQYF
TRBJ1-1 | TRBV6-1 | - | many | TGTGCCAGCAGGATAAATTCCAACACTGAAGCTTTCTTT | CASRINSNTEAFF
TRBJ1-3 | TRBV3-1 | - | - | TGTGCCAGCAGCCAAGCCCGGGGGTCTGGAAACACCATATATTTT | CASSQARGSGNTIYF
TRBJ1-1 | TRBV27 | - | once | TGTGCCAGCAGTACTTGGACAGAGACGGACACTGAAGCTTTCTTT | CASSTWTETDTEAFF
TRBJ2-3 | TRBV9 | - | - | TGTGCCACAGGGAAGGAAGACGGAGATACGCAGTATTTT | CATGKEDGDTQYF
TRBJ2-5 | TRBV4-3 | - | - | TGCGCCAGCAGCCAAGCGACAGGCAAAGAGACCCAGTACTTC | CASSQATGKETQYF
TRBJ2-2 | TRBV24-1 | TRBD1 | many | TGTGCCACCAGTGACCCAAGGACAGGGGGCATCACCGGGGAGCTGTTTTTT | CATSDPRTGGITGELFF
TRBJ1-4 | TRBV7-9 | - | many | TGTGCCAGCAGCTTCTCCTTCCCCCCGTCTGAAAAACTGTTTTTT | CASSFSFPPSEKLFF
TRBJ1-5 | TRBV7-6 | - | - | TGTGCCAGCAGCTTAGCGCTTGGGAGTCAGCCCCAGCATTTT | CASSLALGSQPQHF
TRBJ2-1 | TRBV4-3 | - | few | TGCGCCAGCAGCCAAGATCCGGCGGGGGCCATGACGAACTCCTACAATGAGCAGTTCTTC | CASSQDPAGAMTNSYNEQFF
TRBJ1-2 | TRBV14 | - | - | TGTGCCAGCGGGGGACCACGGAGTGGCTATGGCTACACCTTC | CASGGPRSGYGYTF
TRBJ2-3 | TRBV24-1 | TRBD2 | few | TGTGCCACCAGTGATTTGGGCGCGGGAGTCACAGATACGCAGTATTTT | CATSDLGAGVTDTQYF
TRBJ2-2 | TRBV28 | - | many | TGTGCCAGCAGTTTCCGCCACCGGGGGAAGAACACCGGGGAGCTGTTTTTT | CASSFRHRGKNTGELFF
TRBJ2-7 | TRBV6-2/TRBV6-3 | TRBD2 | - | TGTGCCAGCAGTCCCGACTACGGACTAGCCTACGAGCAGTACTTC | CASSPDYGLAYEQYF
TRBJ2-2 | TRBV11-3 | TRBD2 | few | TGTGCCAGCAGCCTCGAGCGGGGCCTCGGCGGGGAGCTGTTTTTT | CASSLERGLGGELFF
TRBJ2-7 | TRBV19 | - | many | TGTGCCAGTAGTATAGATCACGGGACCTCCTACGAGCAGTACTTC | CASSIDHGTSYEQYF
TRBJ1-3 | TRBV2 | - | few | TGTGCCAGCACAGAGTATAGGCGGAACACCATATATTTT | CASTEYRRNTIYF
TRBJ2-7 | TRBV30 | - | many | TGTGCCTGGAGCCCCGACGCAAACTACGAGCAGTACTTC | CAWSPDANYEQYF
TRBJ2-3 | TRBV6-2/TRBV6-3 | TRBD2 | few | TGTGCCAGCAGCCCATCTAGCGGGGTCACAGATACGCAGTATTTT | CASSPSSGVTDTQYF
TRBJ1-2 | TRBV20-1 | - | many | TGCTACGATCCCTATGGCTACACCTTC | CYDPYGYTF
TRBJ2-5 | TRBV7-3 | - | - | TGTGCCAGCAGCCCGTCCGACAGATACCAAGAGACCCAGTACTTC | CASSPSDRYQETQYF
TRBJ2-5 | TRBV2 | TRBD1 | - | TGTGCCAGCAGGACCCGGGACAGGGGAGAACTAAAGACCCAGTACTTC | CASRTRDRGELKTQYF
TRBJ2-2 | TRBV9 | TRBD2 | many | TGTGCCAGCAGCGTCCCTACTAGCGTATCGAACACCGGGGAGCTGTTTTTT | CASSVPTSVSNTGELFF
TRBJ1-2 | TRBV5-1 | - | - | TGCGCCAGCAGCTTGGCCGGAGATCCCTATGTCTACACCTTC | CASSLAGDPYVYTF
TRBJ2-1 | TRBV19 | TRBD2 | few | TGTGCCAGTAGTATGACTAGCGGGGCCAACAATGAGCAGTTCTTC | CASSMTSGANNEQFF
TRBJ2-2 | TRBV12-5 | - | - | TGTGCTAGTGGCCAAATTAACACCGGGGAGCTGTTTTTT | CASGQINTGELFF
TRBJ1-2 | TRBV29-1 | TRBD1 | many | TGCAGCGTTCCCGGGACAGCTGATGGCTACACCTTC | CSVPGTADGYTF
TRBJ2-7 | TRBV6-5 | - | few | TGTGCCGCACCAGCGCCTGGAGTAGCGGAAAAACCCTACGAGCAGTACTTC | CAAPAPGVAEKPYEQYF
TRBJ2-5 | TRBV25-1 | - | many | TGTGCCAGCAGTGAACGTAGGGGTTGGGAGACCCAGTACTTC | CASSERRGWETQYF
TRBJ2-7 | TRBV7-9 | - | many | TGTGCCAGCAGCTTAGTGACGGGTTACGAGCAGTACTTC | CASSLVTGYEQYF
TRBJ2-7 | TRBV14 | - | many | TGTGCCAGCAGCCTTGCCCCTACGGAGCAGTACTTC | CASSLAPTEQYF
TRBJ2-2 | TRBV3-1 | - | - | TGTGCCAGCAGCCAATTGGCTAGGGGGGACGGGGAGCTGTTTTTT | CASSQLARGDGELFF
TRBJ2-2 | TRBV4-3 | - | - | TGCGCCAGCAGCCCGGGACGGCGAACCACCGGGGAGCTGTTTTTT | CASSPGRRTTGELFF
TRBJ2-3 | TRBV29-1 | - | many | TGCAGCGCCTCCGATGGCATGGATACGCAGTATTTT | CSASDGMDTQYF
TRBJ1-1 | TRBV12-3/TRBV12-4 | - | - | TGTGCCAGCGGCTTGGTCATATGGAACACTGAAGCTTCCTTT | CASGLVIWNTEASF
TRBJ1-6 | TRBV4-3 | - | - | TGCGCCAGCAGCCAAGACCGGACGTGGCCCCTCCACTTT | CASSQDRTWPLHF
TRBJ2-6 | TRBV7-9 | TRBD1 | few | TGTGCCAGCAGCTTAGAGGGGACAGGGGGAGAAATGGTCTCTGGGGCCAACGTCCTGACTTTC | CASSLEGTGGEMVSGANVLTF
TRBJ1-1 | TRBV12-3/TRBV12-4 | TRBD1 | many | TGTGCCAGCAGTCCGACAGGGCCTGAAGCTTTCTTT | CASSPTGPEAFF
TRBJ1-1 | TRBV30 | - | many | TGTGCCTGGAACTGGTTAAACACTGAAGCTTTCTTT | CAWNWLNTEAFF
TRBJ1-2 | TRBV10-3 | TRBD1 | - | TGTGCCACCAGTGGTGGACAGGGGTTCAACTATGGCTACACCTTC | CATSGGQGFNYGYTF
TRBJ2-5 | TRBV9 | - | many | TGTGCCAGCAGCGTAGAGGCGAACCAAGAGACCCAGTACTTC | CASSVEANQETQYF
TRBJ1-4 | TRBV4-1 | - | many | TGCGCCAGCAGCCAAGTAGGAGTAACCGAAAAACTGTTTTTT | CASSQVGVTEKLFF
TRBJ2-1 | TRBV7-8 | TRBD1 | few | TGTGCCAGCAGCTACGCCGGGACAGTTTTCGACAATGAGCAGTTCTTC | CASSYAGTVFDNEQFF